A selection of T cell receptor beta chains follows, all from one sample in a study of beta chain features in type 1 diabetes. Measured with immunoSEQ multiplex PCR; TCRdb has only the in-frame clones, and not every one. The sample has fewer than 300,000 clones; roughly 20% are singletons. What was sequenced was naive CD4+ T cells from blood. These receptors all stem from a middle-aged woman with type 1 diabetes. The CDR3 runs from the conserved cysteine through the conserved F or W. Each record gives: J gene, V gene, D gene, clone size, CDR3 protein, CDR3 DNA. The D gene is left open where the match is weak. Rows give clone size only sometimes, using once, few, many, or a class for an expanded clone.

>TRBJ2-1|TRBV28|TRBD1|NA
CASSLAGQGQDEQFF
TGTGCCAGCAGTTTAGCGGGACAGGGCCAGGATGAGCAGTTCTTC
>TRBJ1-2|TRBV25-1|NA|NA
CASSRTDVKGYTF
TGTGCCAGCAGTAGGACAGACGTCAAAGGCTACACCTTC
>TRBJ2-1|TRBV28|TRBD2|NA
CASSPVLGVAGVYNEQFF
TGTGCCAGCAGTCCTGTTCTGGGCGTAGCGGGGGTCTACAATGAGCAGTTCTTC
>TRBJ2-1|TRBV10-3|TRBD2|few
CAISPTSGNEQFF
TGTGCCATCAGTCCTACTAGCGGCAATGAGCAGTTCTTC
>TRBJ1-2|TRBV4-3|NA|NA
CASSQDPQGQDYGYTF
TGCGCCAGCAGCCAAGATCCCCAGGGGCAGGACTATGGCTACACCTTC
>TRBJ1-6|TRBV6-5|NA|NA
CASSYSDSPLHF
TGTGCCAGCAGTTACTCCGATTCACCCCTCCACTTT
>TRBJ2-3|TRBV2|NA|NA
CASAQLNTQYF
TGTGCCAGCGCTCAGTTGAATACGCAGTATTTT
>TRBJ2-1|TRBV5-1|NA|few
CASSTGVYNEQFF
TGCGCCAGCAGCACGGGAGTCTACAATGAGCAGTTCTTC
>TRBJ1-5|TRBV7-3|NA|NA
CASSLRVGRGIRQPQHF
TGTGCCAGCAGCTTACGGGTCGGTAGGGGGATACGGCAGCCCCAGCATTTT
>TRBJ1-2|TRBV5-5|NA|NA
CASSLDSIPGYTF
TGTGCCAGCAGCCTTGACTCAATTCCTGGCTACACCTTC
>TRBJ2-7|TRBV18|TRBD2|few
CASSPYSGRGNHYEQYF
TGTGCCAGCTCCCCCTATAGCGGGAGAGGGAACCACTACGAGCAGTACTTC
>TRBJ2-5|TRBV29-1|NA|NA
CSVGHLPETQYF
TGCAGCGTTGGACACCTCCCAGAGACCCAGTACTTC
>TRBJ1-1|TRBV28|NA|NA
CASSLAGLATEAFF
TGTGCCAGCAGTTTAGCGGGCTTGGCCACTGAAGCTTTCTTT
>TRBJ2-1|TRBV29-1|TRBD2|NA
CSVRAGDAEQFF
TGCAGCGTTCGGGCGGGAGATGCTGAGCAGTTCTTC
>TRBJ2-2|TRBV5-1|TRBD1|NA
CASSPERGRGYTGELFF
TGCGCCAGCAGCCCCGAGAGGGGCAGGGGGTACACCGGGGAGCTGTTTTTT
>TRBJ2-5|TRBV18|NA|few
CASSPGREETQYF
TGTGCCAGCTCACCTGGCAGGGAAGAGACCCAGTACTTC
>TRBJ1-2|TRBV5-1|TRBD1|few
CASSLGTGGTYGYTF
TGCGCCAGCAGCTTGGGCACAGGGGGGACTTATGGCTACACCTTC
>TRBJ2-5|TRBV6-6|NA|NA
CASSSPPQETQYF
TGTGCCAGCAGTTCCCCCCCGCAAGAGACCCAGTACTTC
>TRBJ2-1|TRBV7-2|NA|few
CASSFADEQFF
TGTGCCAGCAGCTTTGCGGATGAGCAGTTCTTC
>TRBJ2-7|TRBV7-2|TRBD2|NA
CASSFVTSGTYEQYF
TGTGCCAGCAGCTTTGTTACTAGCGGGACCTACGAGCAGTACTTC
>TRBJ1-1|TRBV9|TRBD1|few
CASSAFGQGETEAFF
TGTGCCAGCAGCGCCTTTGGTCAGGGGGAAACTGAAGCTTTCTTT
>TRBJ2-7|TRBV7-6|TRBD2|NA
CASSSAVASGRRNEQYF
TGTGCCAGCAGCTCCGCCGTGGCTAGCGGGAGGAGGAACGAGCAGTACTTC
>TRBJ1-1|TRBV5-1|TRBD1|NA
CASSTGQEAFF
TGCGCCAGCAGCACGGGACAGGAAGCTTTCTTT
>TRBJ1-1|TRBV7-9|NA|NA
CASSLAAQTYEAFF
TGTGCCAGCAGCTTAGCCGCTCAAACCTATGAAGCTTTCTTT
>TRBJ2-7|TRBV6-5|TRBD2|few
CASSPRLAGGGEQYF
TGTGCCAGCAGTCCCCGACTAGCGGGAGGGGGCGAGCAGTACTTC
>TRBJ2-5|TRBV7-2|NA|NA
CASTHSGGETQYF
TGTGCCAGCACCCATTCCGGAGGAGAGACCCAGTACTTC
>TRBJ1-2|TRBV23-1|NA|NA
CASSGDYISYGYTF
TGCGCCAGCAGTGGGGACTATATTTCCTATGGCTACACCTTC
>TRBJ2-5|TRBV7-9|TRBD2|NA
CASSLVMDTLAGETQYF
TGTGCCAGCAGCTTAGTGATGGACACCTTAGCGGGAGAGACCCAGTACTTC
>TRBJ2-3|TRBV7-9|TRBD2|few
CASSFRGRPSTDTQYF
TGTGCCAGCAGCTTTCGCGGGAGGCCTAGCACAGATACGCAGTATTTT
>TRBJ2-5|TRBV29-1|NA|few
CSVELEDSQETQYF
TGCAGCGTTGAATTGGAGGACAGCCAAGAGACCCAGTACTTC
>TRBJ2-1|TRBV7-3|TRBD2|few
CASSHGLADHNEQFF
TGTGCCAGCAGCCACGGACTAGCGGACCACAATGAGCAGTTCTTC
>TRBJ2-1|TRBV14|NA|NA
CASSPWTRGGYNEQFF
TGTGCCAGCAGCCCCTGGACTAGAGGGGGATACAATGAGCAGTTCTTC
>TRBJ2-1|TRBV5-1|NA|NA
CASSPPGIGNEQFF
TGCGCCAGCAGCCCCCCGGGAATCGGCAATGAGCAGTTCTTC
>TRBJ2-5|TRBV25-1|NA|NA
CASSESRGLIETQYF
TGTGCCAGCAGTGAATCGCGGGGGCTTATAGAGACCCAGTACTTC
>TRBJ2-5|TRBV7-2|NA|few
CASSFGQTETQYF
TGTGCCAGCAGCTTTGGGCAGACGGAGACCCAGTACTTC
>TRBJ2-3|TRBV5-1|NA|few
CASSLPSGDTQYF
TGCGCCAGCAGCTTACCCTCGGGAGATACGCAGTATTTT
>TRBJ1-5|TRBV30|NA|NA
CAWATSSNQPQHF
TGTGCCTGGGCGACAAGTAGCAATCAGCCCCAGCATTTT
>TRBJ1-1|TRBV6-6|NA|NA
CASSYSGGMNTEAFF
TGTGCCAGCAGTTACTCCGGAGGTATGAACACTGAAGCTTTCTTT
>TRBJ2-1|TRBV5-1|TRBD1|NA
CASSGRQGDNEQFF
TGCGCCAGCAGCGGGAGACAGGGAGACAATGAGCAGTTCTTC
>TRBJ2-3|TRBV29-1|NA|few
CSARDNTDTQYF
TGCAGCGCCAGGGACAACACAGATACGCAGTATTTT
>TRBJ2-4|TRBV11-2|TRBD1|NA
CASSFTGDTNIQYF
TGTGCCAGCAGCTTTACAGGGGATACAAACATTCAGTACTTC
>TRBJ2-3|TRBV28|NA|NA
CASRAGTSTDTQYF
TGTGCCAGTCGAGCAGGAACCAGCACAGATACGCAGTATTTT
>TRBJ1-6|TRBV6-1|NA|NA
CASSDRAGPSSYNSPLHF
TGTGCCAGCAGTGACAGGGCAGGCCCGAGCTCCTATAATTCACCCCTCCACTTT
>TRBJ1-5|TRBV6-5|TRBD1|few
CASSPAGTGGQPQHF
TGTGCCAGCAGTCCGGCAGGGACAGGTGGACAGCCCCAGCATTTT
>TRBJ2-7|TRBV11-2|TRBD1|few
CASSSPKGTAYEQYF
TGTGCCAGCAGCTCACCTAAGGGGACAGCCTACGAGCAGTACTTC
>TRBJ1-1|TRBV2|NA|NA
CATSGTSWTEAFF
TGTGCCACCTCAGGGACATCGTGGACTGAAGCTTTCTTT
>TRBJ2-1|TRBV5-1|TRBD2|few
CASSLGFGGLAGRPPYNEQFF
TGCGCCAGCAGCTTGGGGTTCGGAGGACTAGCGGGGCGCCCCCCCTACAATGAGCAGTTCTTC
>TRBJ1-4|TRBV9|TRBD1|NA
CASSGQGNEKLFF
TGTGCCAGCAGCGGACAGGGTAATGAAAAACTGTTTTTT
>TRBJ2-2|TRBV28|NA|NA
CATFSGTVPTGELFF
TGTGCCACCTTCTCCGGGACTGTCCCCACCGGGGAGCTGTTTTTT
>TRBJ2-3|TRBV5-6|TRBD1|few
CASSSTGGGDTQYF
TGTGCCAGCAGCAGTACAGGGGGTGGAGATACGCAGTATTTT
>TRBJ2-6|TRBV7-9|TRBD1|NA
CASSYMTGGRGANVLTF
TGTGCCAGCAGTTATATGACAGGGGGGCGAGGGGCCAACGTCCTGACTTTC
>TRBJ1-2|TRBV4-3|TRBD1|NA
CASTRDRAGYGYTF
TGCGCCAGCACCCGCGACAGGGCCGGCTATGGCTACACCTTC
>TRBJ2-7|TRBV29-1|TRBD2|NA
CSAQPGLAGHEQYF
TGCAGCGCCCAACCCGGACTAGCGGGACACGAGCAGTACTTC
>TRBJ1-1|TRBV29-1|NA|NA
CSVKGGVVNTEAFF
TGCAGCGTAAAAGGGGGGGTTGTGAACACTGAAGCTTTCTTT
>TRBJ2-6|TRBV6-6|NA|few
CASSYPPTNRITF
TGTGCCAGCAGTTACCCCCCCACCAACAGGATAACTTTC
>TRBJ1-5|TRBV27|NA|NA
CASTPRNGQPQHF
TGTGCCAGCACCCCTAGGAACGGACAGCCCCAGCATTTT
>TRBJ2-7|TRBV29-1|NA|few
CSVTQGSEQYF
TGCAGCGTTACACAGGGCAGCGAGCAGTACTTC